One TCR beta chain is described in this entry. In the same sample, other DNA sequences code for this CDR3. The sort gate was single viable CD3+CD4+CD8-CD45RO+ cells for memory CD4+ T cells. This entry is derived from a study of memory CD4+ T cells and cytomegalovirus serostatus. V gave up 6 bases and J gave up 0 bases, with 8 bases separating them. Germline-derived CDR1 and CDR2 are WNHNN and SYGVQD (reference sequence). The CDR3 runs 13 residues. Produced via immunoSEQ multiplex PCR; TCRdb's table is partial and in-frame only. The sample records roughly 60,000 clones, roughly three quarters being singletons.

The chain couples TRBV10-1 to TRBJ2-5; possibly TRBD1 for D (6 bases). Sequencing was done on a sample of memory CD4+ T cells from blood. The TCR comes from an adult in good health and CMV-seronegative. The CDR3 DNA is TGCGCCAGCAGCGGACAGTACCAAGAGACCCAGTACTTC. Residues: CASSGQYQETQYF.